Below, one TCR beta chain is given with its context. The sample contains more than one DNA sequence encoding this CDR3. Seattle's cohort entered during active infection and was followed longitudinally. This sample is drawn from a study of blood T cell repertoires in COVID-19. This CDR3 is built from 13 residues. Trimming removed 2 bases from V and 6 bases from J, with 8 bases in between. The assay was immunoSEQ multiplex PCR, and TCRdb's table has in-frame clones only and misses some. This table has roughly 320,000 clones, approximately 89% appearing once. V and J are TRBV12-3 or TRBV12-4 and TRBJ1-5; D possibly corresponds to TRBD1 (5 bases). This sequence was found in a woman aged 25 to 39 with COVID-19, enrolled during active disease. Sequencing was carried out using peripheral blood. CDR3 sequence: CASSLRGGQPQHF. Here the CDR3 DNA reads TGTGCCAGCAGTTTAAGGGGTGGTCAGCCCCAGCATTTT.